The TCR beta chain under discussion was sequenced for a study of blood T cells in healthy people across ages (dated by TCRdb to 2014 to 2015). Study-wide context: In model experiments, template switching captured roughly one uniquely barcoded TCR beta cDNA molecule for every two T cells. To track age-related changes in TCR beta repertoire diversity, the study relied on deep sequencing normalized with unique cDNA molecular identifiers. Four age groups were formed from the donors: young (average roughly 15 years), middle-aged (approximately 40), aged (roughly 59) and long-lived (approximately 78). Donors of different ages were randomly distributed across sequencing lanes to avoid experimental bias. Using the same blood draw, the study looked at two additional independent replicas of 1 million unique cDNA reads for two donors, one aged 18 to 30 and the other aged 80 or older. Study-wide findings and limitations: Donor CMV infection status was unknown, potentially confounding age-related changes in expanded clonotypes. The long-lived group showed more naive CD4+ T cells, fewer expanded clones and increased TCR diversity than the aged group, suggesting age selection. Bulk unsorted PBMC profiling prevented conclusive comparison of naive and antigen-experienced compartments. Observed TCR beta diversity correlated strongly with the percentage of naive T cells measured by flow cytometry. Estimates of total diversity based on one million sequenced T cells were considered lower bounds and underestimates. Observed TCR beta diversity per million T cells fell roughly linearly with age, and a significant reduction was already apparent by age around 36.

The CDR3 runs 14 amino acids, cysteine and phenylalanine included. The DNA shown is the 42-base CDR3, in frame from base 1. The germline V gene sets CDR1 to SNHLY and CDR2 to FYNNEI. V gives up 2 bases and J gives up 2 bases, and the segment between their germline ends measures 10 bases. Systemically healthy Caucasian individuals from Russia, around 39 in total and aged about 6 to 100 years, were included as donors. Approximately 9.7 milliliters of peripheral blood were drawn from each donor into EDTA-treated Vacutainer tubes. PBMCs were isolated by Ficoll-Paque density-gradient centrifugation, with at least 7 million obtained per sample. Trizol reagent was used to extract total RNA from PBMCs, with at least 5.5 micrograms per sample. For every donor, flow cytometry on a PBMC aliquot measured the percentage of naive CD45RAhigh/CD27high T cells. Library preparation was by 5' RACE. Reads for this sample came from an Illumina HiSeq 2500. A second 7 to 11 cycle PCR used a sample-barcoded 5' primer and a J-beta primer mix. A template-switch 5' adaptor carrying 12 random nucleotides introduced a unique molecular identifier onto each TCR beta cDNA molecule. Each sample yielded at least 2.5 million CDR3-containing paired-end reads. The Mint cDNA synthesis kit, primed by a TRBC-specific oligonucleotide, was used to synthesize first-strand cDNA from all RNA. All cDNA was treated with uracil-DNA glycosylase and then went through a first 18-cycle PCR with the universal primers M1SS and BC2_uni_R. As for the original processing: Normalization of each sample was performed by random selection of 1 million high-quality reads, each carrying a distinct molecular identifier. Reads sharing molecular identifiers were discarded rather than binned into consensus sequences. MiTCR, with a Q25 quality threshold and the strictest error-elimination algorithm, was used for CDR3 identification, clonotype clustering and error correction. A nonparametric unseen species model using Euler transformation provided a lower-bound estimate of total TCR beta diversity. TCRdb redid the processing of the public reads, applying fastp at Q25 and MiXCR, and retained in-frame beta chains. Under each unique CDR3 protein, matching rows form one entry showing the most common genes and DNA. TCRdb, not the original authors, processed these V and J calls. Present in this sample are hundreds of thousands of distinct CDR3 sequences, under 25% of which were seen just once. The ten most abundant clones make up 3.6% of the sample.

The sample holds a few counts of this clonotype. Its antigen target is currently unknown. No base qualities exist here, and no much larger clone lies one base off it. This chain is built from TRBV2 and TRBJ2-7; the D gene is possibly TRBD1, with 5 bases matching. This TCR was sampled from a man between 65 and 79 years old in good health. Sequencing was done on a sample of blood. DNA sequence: TGTGCCAGCAGTGAAATGGGGCTCACCTACGAGCAGTACTTC. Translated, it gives CASSEMGLTYEQYF.